The rows below give T cell receptor beta chains drawn from one sample of a study of T cells after posttransplantation cyclophosphamide. Clones were read by immunoSEQ multiplex PCR, and TCRdb kept only the in-frame ones, dropping some. The table includes some 27,000 clones, 86% detected once. Material for sequencing was PBMCs. These receptor sequences come from a man over 45. Each CDR3 is given with its conserved first and last residue. A D gene is named only where the DNA matches it firmly. Clone size is given for some rows only: seen once, a few or many times, or a class if the clone is expanded.

v_call: TRBV11-3; clone_size: NA; j_call: TRBJ2-3; d_call: TRBD2; cdr3_aa: CASSSLAGNTDTQYF; cdr3_nt: TGTGCCAGCAGCTCCTTAGCGGGGAACACAGATACGCAGTATTTT
v_call: TRBV6-6; clone_size: NA; j_call: TRBJ1-4; d_call: NA; cdr3_aa: CASTPDEKLFF; cdr3_nt: TGTGCCAGCACCCCCGATGAAAAACTGTTTTTT
v_call: TRBV7-6; clone_size: few; j_call: TRBJ1-1; d_call: TRBD1; cdr3_aa: CASSLEQGIGAFF; cdr3_nt: TGTGCCAGCAGCTTAGAACAGGGGATAGGGGCTTTCTTT
v_call: TRBV7-9; clone_size: NA; j_call: TRBJ1-2; d_call: NA; cdr3_aa: CASSGREGYGYTF; cdr3_nt: TGTGCCAGCAGCGGGAGGGAAGGGTATGGCTACACCTTC
v_call: TRBV4-1; clone_size: NA; j_call: TRBJ1-6; d_call: NA; cdr3_aa: CASSFAGGGSPLHF; cdr3_nt: TGCGCCAGCTCCTTTGCGGGGGGAGGTTCACCCCTCCACTTT
v_call: TRBV7-9; clone_size: few; j_call: TRBJ1-4; d_call: NA; cdr3_aa: CASSLQGEKLFF; cdr3_nt: TGTGCCAGCAGCTTACAGGGAGAAAAACTGTTTTTT
v_call: TRBV5-6; clone_size: NA; j_call: TRBJ2-7; d_call: TRBD2; cdr3_aa: CASSLNDRGLAYEQYF; cdr3_nt: TGTGCCAGCAGCTTAAATGACAGGGGACTAGCGTACGAGCAGTACTTC
v_call: TRBV2; clone_size: few; j_call: TRBJ1-4; d_call: TRBD1; cdr3_aa: CASSEDLGQPFEKLFF; cdr3_nt: TGTGCCAGCAGTGAGGATTTGGGACAGCCCTTTGAAAAACTGTTTTTT
v_call: TRBV7-2; clone_size: few; j_call: TRBJ2-7; d_call: TRBD1; cdr3_aa: CASSSPRDSLYEQYF; cdr3_nt: TGTGCCAGCAGTTCGCCCCGGGACAGTCTTTACGAGCAGTACTTC
v_call: TRBV27; clone_size: NA; j_call: TRBJ2-3; d_call: TRBD2; cdr3_aa: CASSFGAGGSDTQYF; cdr3_nt: TGTGCCAGCAGTTTTGGGGCGGGAGGGTCAGATACGCAGTATTTT
v_call: TRBV2; clone_size: NA; j_call: TRBJ1-6; d_call: NA; cdr3_aa: CASSVGVRADSPLHF; cdr3_nt: TGTGCCAGCAGTGTCGGCGTCAGGGCGGATTCACCCCTCCACTTT
v_call: TRBV4-1; clone_size: NA; j_call: TRBJ2-2; d_call: NA; cdr3_aa: CASSQDGLGGVTGELFF; cdr3_nt: TGCGCCAGCAGCCAAGATGGCTTGGGGGGAGTTACCGGGGAGCTGTTTTTT
v_call: TRBV6-1; clone_size: NA; j_call: TRBJ2-3; d_call: TRBD1; cdr3_aa: CASSEFLGQGFTDTQYF; cdr3_nt: TGTGCCAGCAGTGAATTTTTAGGACAGGGGTTCACAGATACGCAGTATTTT
v_call: TRBV19; clone_size: NA; j_call: TRBJ1-5; d_call: TRBD1; cdr3_aa: CASSGTVNQPQHF; cdr3_nt: TGTGCCAGTAGTGGGACAGTAAATCAGCCCCAGCATTTT
v_call: TRBV2; clone_size: NA; j_call: TRBJ1-1; d_call: NA; cdr3_aa: CAAGSRRNTEAFF; cdr3_nt: TGTGCCGCGGGCAGCCGAAGGAACACTGAAGCTTTCTTT
v_call: TRBV2; clone_size: NA; j_call: TRBJ2-1; d_call: NA; cdr3_aa: CASRRGGLYNEQFF; cdr3_nt: TGTGCCAGCAGGAGGGGGGGGCTTTACAATGAGCAGTTCTTC
v_call: TRBV9; clone_size: NA; j_call: TRBJ2-5; d_call: TRBD1; cdr3_aa: CASSVGSRQGEETQYF; cdr3_nt: TGTGCCAGCAGCGTAGGGTCTCGACAGGGTGAAGAGACCCAGTACTTC
v_call: TRBV28; clone_size: NA; j_call: TRBJ2-7; d_call: NA; cdr3_aa: CASSPRHEQYF; cdr3_nt: TGTGCCAGCAGCCCCAGGCACGAGCAGTACTTC
v_call: TRBV11-1; clone_size: NA; j_call: TRBJ2-3; d_call: NA; cdr3_aa: CASSLGNTDTQYF; cdr3_nt: TGTGCCAGCAGCTTAGGTAACACAGATACGCAGTATTTT
v_call: TRBV5-1; clone_size: NA; j_call: TRBJ2-6; d_call: NA; cdr3_aa: CASSVTASGANVLTF; cdr3_nt: TGCGCCAGCAGCGTAACAGCCTCTGGGGCCAACGTCCTGACTTTC
v_call: TRBV7-9; clone_size: NA; j_call: TRBJ1-4; d_call: NA; cdr3_aa: CASSFRVGEKLFF; cdr3_nt: TGTGCCAGCAGCTTCAGGGTTGGTGAAAAACTGTTTTTT
v_call: TRBV6-1; clone_size: NA; j_call: TRBJ2-7; d_call: NA; cdr3_aa: CASRGEQVWTEQYF; cdr3_nt: TGTGCCAGCAGAGGGGAACAGGTTTGGACCGAGCAGTACTTC
v_call: TRBV7-2; clone_size: NA; j_call: TRBJ2-3; d_call: TRBD2; cdr3_aa: CASSYYLFGGDTQYF; cdr3_nt: TGTGCCAGCAGCTACTATCTGTTCGGGGGGGATACGCAGTATTTT
v_call: TRBV4-1; clone_size: NA; j_call: TRBJ2-2; d_call: NA; cdr3_aa: CASSRRSDPSNTGELFF; cdr3_nt: TGCGCCAGCAGCCGTCGTTCAGATCCTTCGAACACCGGGGAGCTGTTTTTT
v_call: TRBV11-1; clone_size: NA; j_call: TRBJ1-4; d_call: TRBD1; cdr3_aa: CASSLRQGTEKLFF; cdr3_nt: TGTGCCAGCAGCCTCAGACAGGGAACTGAAAAACTGTTTTTT
v_call: TRBV7-2; clone_size: NA; j_call: TRBJ1-1; d_call: NA; cdr3_aa: CASSPPYYNEAFF; cdr3_nt: TGTGCCAGCAGCCCCCCCTACTACAATGAAGCTTTCTTT
v_call: TRBV2; clone_size: NA; j_call: TRBJ2-5; d_call: NA; cdr3_aa: CASSLGGRGETQYF; cdr3_nt: TGTGCCAGCAGCTTGGGGGGAAGAGGAGAGACCCAGTACTTC
v_call: TRBV15; clone_size: NA; j_call: TRBJ2-7; d_call: NA; cdr3_aa: CATSSGGLEAHSPFYEQYF; cdr3_nt: TGTGCCACCAGCAGTGGCGGGTTGGAGGCCCACTCCCCCTTCTACGAGCAGTACTTC